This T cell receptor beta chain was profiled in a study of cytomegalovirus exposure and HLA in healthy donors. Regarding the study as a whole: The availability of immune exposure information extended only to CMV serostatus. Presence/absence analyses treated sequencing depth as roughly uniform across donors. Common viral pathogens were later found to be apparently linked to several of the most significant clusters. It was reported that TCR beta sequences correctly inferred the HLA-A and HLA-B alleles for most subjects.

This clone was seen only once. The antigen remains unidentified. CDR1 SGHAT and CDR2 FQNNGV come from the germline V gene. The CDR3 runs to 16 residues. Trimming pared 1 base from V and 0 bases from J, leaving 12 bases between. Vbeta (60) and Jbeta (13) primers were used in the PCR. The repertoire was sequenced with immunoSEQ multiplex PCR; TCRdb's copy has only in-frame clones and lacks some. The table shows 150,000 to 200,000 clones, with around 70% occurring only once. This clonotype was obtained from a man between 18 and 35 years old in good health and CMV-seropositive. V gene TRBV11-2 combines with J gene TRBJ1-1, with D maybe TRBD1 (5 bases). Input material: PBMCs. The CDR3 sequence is CASSLGQGVVNTEAFF. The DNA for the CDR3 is TGTGCCAGCAGCTTAGGGCAAGGGGTGGTGAACACTGAAGCTTTCTTT.